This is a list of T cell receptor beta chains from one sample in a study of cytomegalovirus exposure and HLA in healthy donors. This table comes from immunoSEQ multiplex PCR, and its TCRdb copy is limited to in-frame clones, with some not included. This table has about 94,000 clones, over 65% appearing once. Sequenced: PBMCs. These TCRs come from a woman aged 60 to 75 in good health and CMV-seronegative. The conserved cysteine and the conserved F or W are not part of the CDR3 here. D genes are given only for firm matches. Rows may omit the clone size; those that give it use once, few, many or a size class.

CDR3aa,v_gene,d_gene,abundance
ASGLVPGHQPQH,TRBV12-5,.,.
ASSIRPAYNEQF,TRBV19,.,.
ASSQDSFYEQY,TRBV4-1,.,.
ASSSRGETLSYEQY,TRBV9,TRBD2,.
ASSLGGGGGYT,TRBV7-6,.,few
SVGTGFADYGYT,TRBV29-1,.,.
ASSWPLGEQY,TRBV6-5,.,.
ASSYGAGSSYEQY,TRBV6-6,.,.
SVRHSGRDEQF,TRBV29-1,TRBD2,once
ASSEVRDRNTDTQY,TRBV2,TRBD1,.
ASSFGDTDNEQF,TRBV5-1,.,once
ASRGAGAGTEAF,TRBV6-6,.,.
ASSRGTGTGYRSPLH,TRBV2,.,.
ASSVGRDTGELF,TRBV9,.,.
ASSLRGQETQY,TRBV5-1,.,.
SARPLSEAF,TRBV20-1,.,once
ASGDGGYGYT,TRBV7-2,.,.
ASGRGQGAYDTQY,TRBV12-5,TRBD1,.
ASSPGSGIADTQY,TRBV7-2,.,.